This TCR beta chain was found in a study of CD8+ T cells in alopecia areata. Overall study findings and caveats: Sequencing of scalp tissue also captures the resident alphabeta T cells of normal skin.

The sequencing template was cDNA reverse transcribed from extracted RNA. TCRdb's copy holds only in-frame clones and misses some; the assay was immunoSEQ multiplex PCR. The table has under 200,000 clones, around three fifths seen once. On this clone itself: Its antigen is still unknown.

This sample's treatment: oral pan-JAK inhibitor, 5-10 mg twice daily. The CDR3 sequence is 14 residues long. The germline V gene has CDR1 SGHRS and CDR2 YFSETQ. V was cut by 3 bases and J by 0 bases, with 8 bases left in between. Sequences were derived from CD4+ T cells sorted from blood, sampled at week 24, from a patient treated with tofacitinib. The receptor was isolated from a human donor with alopecia areata. The rearrangement uses TRBV5-1 and TRBJ2-3; D unclear. CDR3 loop: CASSYPDSTDTQYF. Here the CDR3 DNA reads TGCGCCAGCAGCTACCCAGACAGCACAGATACGCAGTATTTT.